This T cell receptor beta chain was captured in a study of cytomegalovirus exposure and HLA in healthy donors. TCRdb keeps only in-frame clones here, not all; method: immunoSEQ multiplex PCR. The sample contains roughly 120,000 clones, more than 70% of which appear only once. Study-wide points: Investigators reported 150 to 200 TCR beta chains as tied to cytomegalovirus.

In its sample, this clone was seen once. The antigen remains unidentified. CDR3 length equals 15 residues. Germline CDR1 is SGHRS and CDR2 is YFSETQ. The V segment lost 4 bases and the J segment 9 bases; nucleotides outside the gene matches: 9. This clonotype was obtained from a man younger than 35 in good health and CMV-seronegative. The sequenced sample consisted of PBMCs. This sequence joins TRBV5-1 and TRBJ2-1; 11 bases agree with TRBD2. The CDR3 sequence is CASSGTTSGRVEQFF. DNA of the CDR3: TGCGCCAGCAGCGGGACCACTAGCGGGAGAGTTGAGCAGTTCTTC.